This TCR beta chain was observed in a study of blood T cell repertoires in COVID-19. As for the study in general: PBMCs, B-cell-depleted T cells, or T cells were the source of the cDNA or gDNA that made up the material.

As processed by the authors: For nucleated cells, counts were estimated from reference gene primer amplification. Repertoires were generated with immunoSEQ multiplex PCR, while TCRdb's copy carries only in-frame clones and drops some. Clonal size and the V and J genes are those of that table, whereas D and trimming came from the DNA. The sample has a few hundred thousand clones; roughly nine tenths are singletons. The study assigned cohorts using participant-reported clinical history. Sample: PBMCs or T cells enriched from blood (not recorded which). This TCR derives from a woman aged 18-29 years who had recovered from COVID-19.

The CDR3 DNA reads TGTGCCAGCAGCGGACTAAGCACAGATACGCAGTATTTT. Its translation: CASSGLSTDTQYF. The genes are TRBV7-2 and TRBJ2-3, with D perhaps TRBD2 (6 bases). Germline V CDR1 and CDR2: SGHTA, FQGNSA. The ends were cut back, 5 bases at V and 0 bases at J, with 6 bases in the middle. The CDR3 spans 13 residues.